These 8 T cell receptor beta chains were sequenced from one sample in a study of blood T cell repertoires in COVID-19. Here immunoSEQ multiplex PCR was the method, and the copy in TCRdb shows in-frame clones only, minus some. The sample lists hundreds of thousands of clones, roughly 85% seen once, with roughly 3.9% in the top ten. The material sequenced was peripheral blood. These receptors all come from a woman younger than 30 with acute or convalescent COVID-19.

This sequence joins TRBV6-5 and TRBJ2-3; D not resolved. Germline values: CDR1 MNHEY, CDR2 SVGAGI. The V end lost 2 bases, the J end lost 5 bases, and 2 bases lay between the germline ends. The CDR3 extends over 11 amino acids. The DNA of the CDR3 is TGTGCCAGCAGTTACCAAGATACGCAGTATTTT. It translates to CASSYQDTQYF.

The chain couples TRBV27 to TRBJ2-7; TRBD1 matches 9 bases. CDR3 size: 15 residues. The V and J ends lost 5 bases and 0 bases, in that order; junction bases with no gene match: 5. CDR1 is MNHEY, CDR2 SMNVEV, per germline (reference sequence). The CDR3 DNA follows: TGTGCCAGCAGTCCAGGGACAGGGAGCTCCTACGAGCAGTACTTC. Amino acids: CASSPGTGSSYEQYF.

The V call is TRBV5-4, the J call TRBJ2-7; TRBD1 matches 9 bases. J lost 3 bases, V lost 1 base, and 5 bases had no gene match. The CDR3 length is 15 residues. The germline V gene encodes CDR1 SGHNT and CDR2 YYREEE (reference sequence). Written as DNA, the CDR3 is TGTGCCAGCAGCTTGTCGACAGGGGGTGGCTACGAGCAGTACTTC. Its protein product is CASSLSTGGGYEQYF. The full variable domain, in which reference TRBV5-4 and TRBJ2-7 provide the parts outside the CDR3, is ETGVTQSPTHLIKTRGQQVTLRCSSQSGHNTVSWYQQALGQGPQFIFQYYREEENGRGNFPPRFSGLQFPNYSSELNVNALELDDSALYLCASSLSTGGGYEQYFGPGTRLTVT.

This clone was found once. The rearrangement uses TRBV7-2 and TRBJ1-6, with a tentative D call TRBD1 (6 bases). Trimming took 3 bases from V and 5 from J, leaving 14 bases between them. The CDR3 runs 16 residues. Germline CDR1 is SGHTA and CDR2 is FQGNSA. The CDR3 protein is CASSFGTPNDNSPLHF. DNA of the CDR3: TGTGCCAGCAGCTTTGGGACACCCAACGATAATTCACCCCTCCACTTT.

In its sample, this clone was seen a few times. The chain links TRBV28 to TRBJ1-4; possible D gene TRBD1, 5 bases. V lost 6 bases, J lost 4 bases, and 9 bases lay in between. CDR3 length: 13 amino acids. Germline V gene lookup returns CDR1 MDHEN and CDR2 SYDVKM. The CDR3 spells CASRGQINEKLFF. For the CDR3, the DNA is TGTGCCAGCAGGGGGCAGATTAATGAAAAACTGTTTTTT.

The rearrangement links TRBV7-9 to TRBJ1-6; 7 bases map to TRBD1. Germline loops: CDR1 SEHNR, CDR2 FQNEAQ (reference sequence). CDR3 length equals 15 residues. The ends lost 5 bases at V and 5 bases at J; junction bases unmatched: 6. The CDR3 nucleotides read TGTGCCAGCAGCCGGGGACAGTCAAATAATTCACCCCTCCACTTT. Amino acid sequence: CASSRGQSNNSPLHF. Combining the CDR3 with reference TRBV7-9 and TRBJ1-6 gives the whole variable domain DTGVSQNPRHKITKRGQNVTFRCDPISEHNRLYWYRQTLGQGPEFLTYFQNEAQLEKSRLLSDRFSAERPKGSFSTLEIQRTEQGDSAMYLCASSRGQSNNSPLHFGNGTRLTVT.

V is TRBV7-8 and J is TRBJ2-3, with 10 nucleotides matching TRBD1. This CDR3 contains 16 residues. The V segment lost 1 base and the J segment 5 bases; nucleotides outside the gene matches: 6. Germline V gene data show CDR1 as SGHVS and CDR2 as FQNEAQ. CDR3 region: CASSLVGQGGLDTQYF. DNA for the CDR3: TGTGCCAGCAGCTTAGTAGGACAGGGGGGATTAGATACGCAGTATTTT.

CDR3 DNA: TGTGCCCCGCAGGGGCTCTATGGCTACACCTTC. Its translation is CAPQGLYGYTF. This chain joins TRBV5-3 and TRBJ1-2; TRBD1 is a possible D gene (6 bases). TRBV5-3 is an ORF for which the function is uncertain. The ends were cut back, 10 bases at V and 4 bases at J, with 11 bases in the middle. The CDR3 is 11 residues long.